This T cell receptor (beta chain) comes out of a study of identical twins (TCRdb year 2016). Looking at the study overall: The study deep-sequenced TCR alpha and beta repertoires from monozygotic twins, unrelated adults of various ages and cord blood to test whether fetal clonotypes persist. To rule out contamination, replicate twin experiments were performed at different times with different library preparation protocols. What the authors observed across the whole study: Zero-insertion analyses could be partly confounded by invariant T cells such as MAIT and iNKT, although diverse VJ usage argued against such confounding for most clonotypes. Conclusions relied on cross-sectional statistical analysis, since the same donors could not be followed over many years. A weaker excess of twin sharing was found in beta out-of-frame sequences because the signal-to-noise ratio was lowered by fewer shared sequences. Fewer insertions were carried by abundant cord blood beta clonotypes, a similar but weaker trend appeared in young adult naive repertoires, and no such trend appeared in memory repertoires. In monozygotic twins, recombination models systematically underestimated out-of-frame TCR alpha sharing, but the models matched the sharing seen between unrelated individuals. Compared with coincidental sharing between unrelated individuals, an excess of low generation-probability sequences was observed among out-of-frame TCR alpha sequences shared between twins.

Libraries were prepared through 5' RACE. The reads were generated on an Illumina HiSeq 2000. Template switching added a universal primer binding site, and the final cDNA carried a unique molecular identifier that allowed TCR cDNA molecules to be counted accurately. Specific primers in the conserved constant-segment region were used to synthesize first-strand cDNA for the TCR alpha and beta chains. To control for contamination, each cDNA library was double barcoded with a SMART-Mk sample barcode plus Illumina barcodes. TruSeq adapter sequences along with Illumina sample barcodes were introduced in two successive PCR steps. The TCR alpha and beta cDNA libraries were sequenced on the Illumina HiSeq platform using custom primers. The study's processing was this. Unique molecular identifiers were extracted from raw reads with MiGEC, and CDR3 positions were determined with MiXCR. For each individual, recombination models were inferred using an EM algorithm with the repgenHMM and IGoR tools. The tcR package in R was used for shared clonotype analysis, with sharing normalized by the product of cloneset sizes. Out-of-frame nonproductive sequences were analyzed to study raw recombination free of thymic and clonal selection effects. TCRdb passed the public sequencing reads through fastp at Q25 and MiXCR, retaining productive beta sequences. Rows with one shared CDR3 protein collapse into an entry with the most common genes and DNA. V and J calls and clone size were set by TCRdb, not the authors. Within this sample are 450,000 to 600,000 distinct CDR3 sequences, with around 20% of them counted one time only. Of the sample, approximately 0.52% is held by the ten largest clones.

Every donor in the study was a healthy Caucasian. Three pairs of female monozygotic twins, all aged roughly 18 to 30 years, were included in the twin cohort. Positive isolation kits from Invitrogen were used to isolate CD4+ and CD8+ T cell populations. Turning to this clonotype: This receptor's antigen is unknown. No clone much larger than this one lies a single base away; base qualities are absent.

V is pared back by 1 base and J by 0 bases, with 7 bases lying between the germline termini. CDR1 and CDR2 are read off the germline V gene as KGHSY and FQNENV. Its CDR3 holds 15 amino acids, cysteine through phenylalanine. Solely the CDR3 DNA is kept, with 45 bases framed from the first base. This sample was also put to use in a study of yellow fever vaccine responses in identical twins. Per the second study: The authors reported that the T cell response to vaccination in identical twins appeared partly convergent and partly personalized. In the study, vaccine-responding T cell clones were precisely tracked in identical twins.

Sequencing used CD4+ T cells sorted from blood. The sequence links TRBV16 to TRBJ2-1, with no confident D gene call. This clonotype was obtained from a woman aged 18-29 years in good health. The base sequence is TGTGCCAGCAGCCAATTCAGGAGCTCCTACAATGAGCAGTTCTTC. It is translated as CASSQFRSSYNEQFF.